This T cell receptor (beta chain) was identified during a study of OX40 agonist ivuxolimab in advanced cancers. Overall study: Dosing consisted of intravenous ivuxolimab at 0.01 to 10 mg/kg every 2 weeks. Study-wide results and caveats: The expanded peripheral T cells' antigen specificity was not determined. On average, CD8+ T cells showed a greater number of expanded clones than CD4+.

This CDR3 region has 16 residues. J gave up 1 base and V 6 bases, and 8 bases lay outside the gene matches. Germline lookup yields CDR1 SGHTA and CDR2 FQGNSA. In the case of this clone: Its matching antigen is unknown.

This table comes from immunoSEQ multiplex PCR, and its TCRdb copy is limited to in-frame clones, with some not included. The sample comprises over 65,000 clones, 70% to 85% of which are singletons, and roughly 0.5% rests with the top ten. Blood draws occurred at baseline, cycle 4 day 1, and cycle 7 day 1. V is TRBV7-2 and J is TRBJ2-1, with 8 bases fitting TRBD2. The material was CD4+ or CD8+ T cells sorted from blood, obtained in a trial of the OX40 agonist ivuxolimab. The clonotype was recovered from an adult with an advanced solid tumor such as melanoma, head and neck, liver or kidney cancer. CDR3 bases: TGTGCCAGCAGGCAGGGGAGCGGGGGTTCCTACAATGAGCAGTTCTTC. Its protein product is CASRQGSGGSYNEQFF.